This T cell receptor beta chain was sequenced during a study of post-analysis software for immune sequencing data. Study information: The disease courses covered relapsing-remitting, secondary progressive and progressive-relapsing multiple sclerosis.

Prepared libraries of TCR beta cDNA carried unique molecular identifiers. Between about 0.85 and 11 million T cells gave rise to 450,000 to 650,000 cDNA molecules. TCRdb redid the calling of the PCR reads with MiXCR, one entry per CDR3 protein. The repertoire holds approximately 730,000 distinct CDR3 sequences, with under 60% as singletons. The CDR3 is 15 residues long. CDR1 and CDR2 (germline): SEHNR, FQNEAQ (reference sequence). Trimming took off 7 bases at V and 0 bases at J, with 15 bases between the two ends. As to this clonotype: Its antigen is unknown.

Study results and limitations: Among 5 or 6 TRBV segments more frequent in patients than controls were TRBV5-6, TRBV5-1 and TRBV20-1. Co-batched samples clustered tightly together by F measure.

The rearrangement joins TRBV7-9 to TRBJ1-2; the D is unclear. This TCR came from a girl aged 5-17 years with multiple sclerosis. The sample was blood. CDR3: CASTSFGPTNYGYTF. CDR3 nucleotides: TGTGCCAGCACCTCCTTCGGGCCAACTAACTATGGCTACACCTTC. Looking up the rest from reference TRBV7-9 and TRBJ1-2 gives the full variable domain: DTGVSQNPRHKITKRGQNVTFRCDPISEHNRLYWYRQTLGQGPEFLTYFQNEAQLEKSRLLSDRFSAERPKGSFSTLEIQRTEQGDSAMYLCASTSFGPTNYGYTFGSGTRLTVV.